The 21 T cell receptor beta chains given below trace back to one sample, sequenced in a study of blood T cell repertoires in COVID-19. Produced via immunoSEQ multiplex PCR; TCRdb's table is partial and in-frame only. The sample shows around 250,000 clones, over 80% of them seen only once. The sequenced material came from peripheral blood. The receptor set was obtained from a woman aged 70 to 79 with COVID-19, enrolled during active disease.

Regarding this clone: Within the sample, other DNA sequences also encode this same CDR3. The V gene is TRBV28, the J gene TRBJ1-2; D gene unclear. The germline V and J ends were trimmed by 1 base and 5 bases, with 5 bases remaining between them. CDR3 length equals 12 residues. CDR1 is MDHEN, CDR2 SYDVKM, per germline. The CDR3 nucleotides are TGTGCCAGCAGTTTATCTCGGTATGGCTACACCTTC. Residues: CASSLSRYGYTF.

CDR3 nucleotides: TGTGCCAGTAGTACCCAGTATGTCAGAGGTCAGCCCCAGCATTTT. It translates to CASSTQYVRGQPQHF. The chain carries TRBV19 and TRBJ1-5; no clear D gene. There are 15 residues in the CDR3. Germline V CDR1 and CDR2: LNHDA, SQIVND (reference sequence). V lost 4 bases to trimming and J lost 6 bases, with 16 bases between them.

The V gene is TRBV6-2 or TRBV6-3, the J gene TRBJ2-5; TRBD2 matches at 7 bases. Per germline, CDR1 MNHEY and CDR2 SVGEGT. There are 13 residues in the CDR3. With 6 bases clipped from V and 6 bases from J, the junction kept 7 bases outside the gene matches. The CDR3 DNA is TGTGCCAGCAGCCCTGGACTAGAGAAGACCCAGTACTTC. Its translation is CASSPGLEKTQYF.

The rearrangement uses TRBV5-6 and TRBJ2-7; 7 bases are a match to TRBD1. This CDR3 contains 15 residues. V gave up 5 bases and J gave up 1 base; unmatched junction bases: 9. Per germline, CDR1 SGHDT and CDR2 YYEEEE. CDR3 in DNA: TGTGCCAGCAGTCCCGGGACAGCCTTTTCCTACGAGCAGTACTTC. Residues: CASSPGTAFSYEQYF.

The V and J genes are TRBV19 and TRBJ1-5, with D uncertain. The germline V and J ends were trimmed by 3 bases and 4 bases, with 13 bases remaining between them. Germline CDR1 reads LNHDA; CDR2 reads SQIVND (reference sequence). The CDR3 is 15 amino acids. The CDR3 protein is CASSMRAGKNQPQHF. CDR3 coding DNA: TGTGCCAGTAGTATGCGGGCAGGAAAAAATCAGCCCCAGCATTTT. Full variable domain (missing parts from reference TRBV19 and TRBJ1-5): DGGITQSPKYLFRKEGQNVTLSCEQNLNHDAMYWYRQDPGQGLRLIYYSQIVNDFQKGDIAEGYSVSREKKESFPLTVTSAQKNPTAFYLCASSMRAGKNQPQHFGDGTRLSIL.

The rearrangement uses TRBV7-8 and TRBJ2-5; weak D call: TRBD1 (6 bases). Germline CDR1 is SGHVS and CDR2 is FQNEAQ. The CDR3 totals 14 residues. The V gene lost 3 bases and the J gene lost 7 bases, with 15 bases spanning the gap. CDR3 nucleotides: TGTGCCAGCAGCTTGCAGGGACATCGGGGGACCCAGTACTTC. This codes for CASSLQGHRGTQYF. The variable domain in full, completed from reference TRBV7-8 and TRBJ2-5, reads GAGVSQSPRYKVAKRGQDVALRCDPISGHVSLFWYQQALGQGPEFLTYFQNEAQLDKSGLPSDRFFAERPEGSVSTLKIQRTQQEDSAVYLCASSLQGHRGTQYFGPGTRLLVL.

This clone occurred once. The CDR3 DNA reads TGTGCCACCAGCAGAGAAAGACTAGCGGGAGGATACGAGCAGTACTTC. This gives the protein CATSRERLAGGYEQYF. This chain joins TRBV15 and TRBJ2-7; 13 bases line up with TRBD2. Trimming removed 0 bases from V and 4 bases from J; junction bases left unmatched: 3. CDR3 length equals 16 residues. CDR1 LNHNV and CDR2 YYDKDF come from the germline V gene (reference sequence).

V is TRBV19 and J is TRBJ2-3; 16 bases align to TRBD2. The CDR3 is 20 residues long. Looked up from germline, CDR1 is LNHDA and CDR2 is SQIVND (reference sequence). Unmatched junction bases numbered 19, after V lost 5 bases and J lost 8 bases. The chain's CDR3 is CASSRATGTSGRGRRGTQYF. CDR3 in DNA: TGTGCCAGTAGTCGAGCGACCGGGACTAGCGGGAGGGGACGCAGGGGTACGCAGTATTTT.

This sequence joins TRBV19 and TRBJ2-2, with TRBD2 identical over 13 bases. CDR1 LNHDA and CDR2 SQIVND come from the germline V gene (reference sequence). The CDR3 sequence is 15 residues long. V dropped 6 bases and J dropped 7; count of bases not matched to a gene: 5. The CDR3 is CASSTLAGGFGELFF. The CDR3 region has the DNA TGTGCCAGTAGCACACTAGCGGGAGGGTTCGGGGAGCTGTTTTTT.

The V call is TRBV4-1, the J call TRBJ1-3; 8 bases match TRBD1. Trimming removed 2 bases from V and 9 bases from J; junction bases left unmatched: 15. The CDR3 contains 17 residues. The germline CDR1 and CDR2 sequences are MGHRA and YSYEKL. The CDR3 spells CASSQPGQGVLVGTIYF. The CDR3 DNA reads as TGCGCCAGCAGCCAACCCGGACAGGGAGTGTTGGTAGGCACCATATATTTT.

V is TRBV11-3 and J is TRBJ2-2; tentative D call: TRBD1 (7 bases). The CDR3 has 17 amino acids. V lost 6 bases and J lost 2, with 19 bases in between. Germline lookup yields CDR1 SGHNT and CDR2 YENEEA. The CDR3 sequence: CASRKRGTDGNTGELFF. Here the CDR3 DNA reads TGTGCCAGCAGGAAGCGCGGGACAGATGGAAACACCGGGGAGCTGTTTTTT.

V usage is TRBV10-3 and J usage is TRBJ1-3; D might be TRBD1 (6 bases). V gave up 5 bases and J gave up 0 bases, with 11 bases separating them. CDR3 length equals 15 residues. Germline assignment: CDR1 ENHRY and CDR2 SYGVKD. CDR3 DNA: TGTGCCATCAGTCCGGGACAAAGCTCTGGAAACACCATATATTTT. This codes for CAISPGQSSGNTIYF.

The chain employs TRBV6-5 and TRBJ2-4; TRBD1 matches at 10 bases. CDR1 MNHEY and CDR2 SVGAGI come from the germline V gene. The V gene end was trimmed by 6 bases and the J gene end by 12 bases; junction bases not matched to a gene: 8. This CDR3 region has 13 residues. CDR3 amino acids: CASRPGTGEHQYF. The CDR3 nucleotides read TGTGCCAGCAGACCCGGGACAGGGGAGCATCAGTACTTC.

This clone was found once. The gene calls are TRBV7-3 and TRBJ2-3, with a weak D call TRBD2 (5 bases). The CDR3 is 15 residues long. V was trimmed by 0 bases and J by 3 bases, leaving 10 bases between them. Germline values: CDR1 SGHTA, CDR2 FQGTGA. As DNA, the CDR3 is TGTGCCAGCAGCTTAACCGGGATAGGTACAGATACGCAGTATTTT. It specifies CASSLTGIGTDTQYF.

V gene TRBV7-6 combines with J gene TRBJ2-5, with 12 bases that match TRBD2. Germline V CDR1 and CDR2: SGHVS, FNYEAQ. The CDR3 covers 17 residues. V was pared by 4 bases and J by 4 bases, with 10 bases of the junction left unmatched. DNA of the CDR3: TGTGCCAGCAGCTCCGGGACTAGCGGGCTTCTAGGAGAGACCCAGTACTTC. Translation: CASSSGTSGLLGETQYF.

CDR3 loop: CASSSGGLADTNEQFF. CDR3 sequence (DNA): TGTGCCAGCAGCTCCGGGGGACTAGCGGACACGAATGAGCAGTTCTTC. V is TRBV7-3 and J is TRBJ2-1, with 11 bases matching TRBD2. The CDR3 loop spans 16 amino acids. V lost 4 bases to trimming and J lost 7 bases; unmatched junction nucleotides: 9. Germline CDR1 SGHTA, CDR2 FQGTGA.

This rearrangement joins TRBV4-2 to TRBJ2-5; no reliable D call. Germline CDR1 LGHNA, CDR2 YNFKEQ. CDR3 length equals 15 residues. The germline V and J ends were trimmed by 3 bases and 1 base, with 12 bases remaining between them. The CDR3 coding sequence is TGTGCCAGCAGCCAGGCTAGAGAGGTCCAAGAGACCCAGTACTTC. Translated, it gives CASSQAREVQETQYF.

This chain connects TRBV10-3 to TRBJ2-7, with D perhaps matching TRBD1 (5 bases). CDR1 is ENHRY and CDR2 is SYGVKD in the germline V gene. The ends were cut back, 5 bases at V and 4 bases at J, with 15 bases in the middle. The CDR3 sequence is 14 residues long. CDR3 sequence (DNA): TGTGCCATCAGTAATGACAGATCTTTTTACGAGCAGTACTTC. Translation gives CAISNDRSFYEQYF.

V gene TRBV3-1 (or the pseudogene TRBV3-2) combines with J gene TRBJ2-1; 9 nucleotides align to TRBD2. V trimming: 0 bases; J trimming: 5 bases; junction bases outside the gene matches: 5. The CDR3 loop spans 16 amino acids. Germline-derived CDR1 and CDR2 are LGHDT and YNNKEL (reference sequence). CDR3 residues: CASSQEPLAGNNEQFF. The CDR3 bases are TGTGCCAGCAGCCAAGAACCCCTAGCGGGGAACAATGAGCAGTTCTTC.

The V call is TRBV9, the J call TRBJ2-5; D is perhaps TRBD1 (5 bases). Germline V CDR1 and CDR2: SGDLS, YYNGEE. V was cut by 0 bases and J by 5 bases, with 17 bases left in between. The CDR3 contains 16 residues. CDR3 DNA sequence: TGTGCCAGCAGCGTAGGTCTGCGGACAATCGGGGAGACCCAGTACTTC. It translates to CASSVGLRTIGETQYF.

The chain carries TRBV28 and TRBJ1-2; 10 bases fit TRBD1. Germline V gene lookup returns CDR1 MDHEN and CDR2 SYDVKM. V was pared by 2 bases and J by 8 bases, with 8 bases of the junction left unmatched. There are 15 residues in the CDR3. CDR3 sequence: CASSLIQGTGDGYTF. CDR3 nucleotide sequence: TGTGCCAGCAGTTTAATCCAAGGGACAGGGGACGGCTACACCTTC.